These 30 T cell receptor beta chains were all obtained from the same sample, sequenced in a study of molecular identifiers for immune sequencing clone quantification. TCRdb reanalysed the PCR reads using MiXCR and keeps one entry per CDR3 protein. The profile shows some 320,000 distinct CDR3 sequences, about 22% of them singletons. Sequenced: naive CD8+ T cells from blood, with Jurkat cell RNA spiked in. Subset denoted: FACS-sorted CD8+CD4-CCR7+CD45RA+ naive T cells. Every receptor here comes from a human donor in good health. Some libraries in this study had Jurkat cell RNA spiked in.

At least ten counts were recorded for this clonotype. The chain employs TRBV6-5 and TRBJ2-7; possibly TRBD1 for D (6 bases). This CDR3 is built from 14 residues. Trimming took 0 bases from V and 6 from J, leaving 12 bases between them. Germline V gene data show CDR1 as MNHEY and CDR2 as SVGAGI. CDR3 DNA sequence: TGTGCCAGCAGTTACTCCAGGGGTAGTGGCGAGCAGTACTTC. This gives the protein CASSYSRGSGEQYF.

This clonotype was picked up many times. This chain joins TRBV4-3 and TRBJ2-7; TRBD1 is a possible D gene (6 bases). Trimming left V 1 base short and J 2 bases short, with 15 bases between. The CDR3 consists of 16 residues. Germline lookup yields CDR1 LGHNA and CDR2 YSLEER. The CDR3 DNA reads TGCGCCAGCAGCCAAGCCCTTGGGGGCGGTACCTACGAGCAGTACTTC. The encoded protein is CASSQALGGGTYEQYF.

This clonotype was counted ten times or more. CDR3 sequence (DNA): TGTGCCAGCAGTTTGGAGTTTTTGAGCAATCAGCCCCAGCATTTT. This encodes CASSLEFLSNQPQHF. J is TRBJ1-5 and V is TRBV12-3 or TRBV12-4, with D unresolved. Trimming took off 3 bases at V and 1 base at J, with 10 bases between the two ends. The CDR3 extends over 15 amino acids.

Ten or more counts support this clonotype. CDR3 nucleotides: TGTGCCAGCAGCGCTTCTCTAGCGGGAGGGCTCGAGACCGGGGAGCTGTTTTTT. It specifies CASSASLAGGLETGELFF. V and J are TRBV5-4 and TRBJ2-2, with 12 bases identical to TRBD2. The germline V gene has CDR1 SGHNT and CDR2 YYREEE (reference sequence). The V gene end was trimmed by 4 bases and the J gene end by 5 bases; junction bases not matched to a gene: 12. The CDR3 totals 18 residues.

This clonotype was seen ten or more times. The CDR3 loop reads CASTFQGAEKLFF. The CDR3 bases are TGTGCCAGTACCTTTCAGGGGGCGGAAAAACTGTTTTTT. V is TRBV19 and J is TRBJ1-4; the match to TRBD1 covers 8 bases. The CDR3 has 13 amino acids. Germline trimming cut 7 bases from V and 8 bases from J; bases unmatched to any gene: 6. Per germline, CDR1 LNHDA and CDR2 SQIVND (reference sequence).

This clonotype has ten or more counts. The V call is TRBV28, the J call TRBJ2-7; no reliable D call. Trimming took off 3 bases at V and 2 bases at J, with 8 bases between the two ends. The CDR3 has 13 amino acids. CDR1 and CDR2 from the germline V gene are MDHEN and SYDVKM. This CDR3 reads CASSFLRAYEQYF. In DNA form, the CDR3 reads TGTGCCAGCAGTTTCCTAAGAGCCTACGAGCAGTACTTC.

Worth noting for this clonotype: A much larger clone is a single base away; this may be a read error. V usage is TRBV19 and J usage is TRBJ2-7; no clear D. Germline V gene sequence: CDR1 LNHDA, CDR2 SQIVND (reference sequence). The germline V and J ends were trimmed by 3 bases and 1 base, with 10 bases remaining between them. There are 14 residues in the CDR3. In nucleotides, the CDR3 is TGTGCCAGTAGTATGGTGGCCGGATCCTACGAGCAGTACTTC. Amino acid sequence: CASSMVAGSYEQYF. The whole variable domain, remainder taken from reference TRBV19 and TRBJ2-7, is DGGITQSPKYLFRKEGQNVTLSCEQNLNHDAMYWYRQDPGQGLRLIYYSQIVNDFQKGDIAEGYSVSREKKESFPLTVTSAQKNPTAFYLCASSMVAGSYEQYFGPGTRLTVT.

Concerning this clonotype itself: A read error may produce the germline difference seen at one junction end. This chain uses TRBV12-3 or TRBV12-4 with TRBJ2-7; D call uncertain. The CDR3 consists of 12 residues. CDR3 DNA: TGTGCCAGCAGTTTAGAGGTCTACAAGCAGTACTTC. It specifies CASSLEVYKQYF.

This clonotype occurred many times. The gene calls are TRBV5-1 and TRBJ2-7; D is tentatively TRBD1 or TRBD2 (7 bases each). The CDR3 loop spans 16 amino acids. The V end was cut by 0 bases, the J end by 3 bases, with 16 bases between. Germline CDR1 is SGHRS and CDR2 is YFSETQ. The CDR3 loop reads CASSLERDSILYEQYF. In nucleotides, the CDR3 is TGCGCCAGCAGCTTGGAGCGGGACAGCATTCTCTACGAGCAGTACTTC.

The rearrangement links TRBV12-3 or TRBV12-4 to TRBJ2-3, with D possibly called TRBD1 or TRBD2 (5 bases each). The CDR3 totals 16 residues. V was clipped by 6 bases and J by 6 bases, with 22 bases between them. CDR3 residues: CASSPDGASSRDTQYF. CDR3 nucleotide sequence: TGTGCCAGCAGCCCCGACGGGGCTAGCTCCCGGGATACGCAGTATTTT.

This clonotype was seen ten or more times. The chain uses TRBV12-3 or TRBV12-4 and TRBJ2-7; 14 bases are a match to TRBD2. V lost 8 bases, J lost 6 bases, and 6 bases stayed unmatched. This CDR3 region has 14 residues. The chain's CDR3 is CASGRGLAGVEQYF. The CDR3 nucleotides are TGTGCCAGCGGCCGGGGACTAGCGGGGGTCGAGCAGTACTTC.

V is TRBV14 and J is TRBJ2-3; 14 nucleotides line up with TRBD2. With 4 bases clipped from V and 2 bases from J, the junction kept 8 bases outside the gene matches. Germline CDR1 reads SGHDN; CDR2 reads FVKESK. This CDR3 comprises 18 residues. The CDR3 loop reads CASSRRLAGGVATDTQYF. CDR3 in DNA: TGTGCCAGCAGCCGACGACTAGCGGGAGGGGTGGCCACAGATACGCAGTATTTT. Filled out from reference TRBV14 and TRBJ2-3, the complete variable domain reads EAGVTQFPSHSVIEKGQTVTLRCDPISGHDNLYWYRRVMGKEIKFLLHFVKESKQDESGMPNNRFLAERTGGTYSTLKVQPAELEDSGVYFCASSRRLAGGVATDTQYFGPGTRLTVL.

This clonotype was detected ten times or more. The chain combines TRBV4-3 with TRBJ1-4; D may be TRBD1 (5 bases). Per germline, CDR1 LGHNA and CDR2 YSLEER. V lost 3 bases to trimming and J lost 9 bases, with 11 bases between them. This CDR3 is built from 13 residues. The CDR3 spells CASSQGRWQKLFF. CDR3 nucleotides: TGCGCCAGCAGCCAGGGACGCTGGCAAAAACTGTTTTTT.

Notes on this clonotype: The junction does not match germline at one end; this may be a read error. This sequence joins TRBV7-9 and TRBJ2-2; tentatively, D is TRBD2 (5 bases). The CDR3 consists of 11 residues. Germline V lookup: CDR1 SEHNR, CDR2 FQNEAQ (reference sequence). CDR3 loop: CASSRTGELCF. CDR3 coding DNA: TGTGCCAGCAGCCGAACCGGGGAGCTGTGTTTT.

CDR3 residues: CAISESEDQPQHF. In DNA form, the CDR3 reads TGTGCCATCAGTGAGTCAGAGGATCAGCCCCAGCATTTT. The rearrangement joins TRBV10-3 to TRBJ1-5; the D is unclear. V dropped 0 bases and J dropped 5 bases, with 5 bases sitting between them. Germline V gene lookup returns CDR1 ENHRY and CDR2 SYGVKD. This CDR3 comprises 13 residues.

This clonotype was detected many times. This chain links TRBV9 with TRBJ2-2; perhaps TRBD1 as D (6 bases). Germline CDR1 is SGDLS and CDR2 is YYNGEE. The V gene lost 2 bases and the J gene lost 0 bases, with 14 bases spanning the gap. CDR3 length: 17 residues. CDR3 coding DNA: TGTGCCAGCAGCGTCGAAATGACAGGCCCGAACACCGGGGAGCTGTTTTTT. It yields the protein CASSVEMTGPNTGELFF.

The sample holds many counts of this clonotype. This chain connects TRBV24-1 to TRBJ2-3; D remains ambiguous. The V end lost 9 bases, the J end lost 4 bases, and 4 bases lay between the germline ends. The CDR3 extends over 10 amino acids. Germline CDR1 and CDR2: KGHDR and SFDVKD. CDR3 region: CATGADTQYF. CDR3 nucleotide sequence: TGTGCCACCGGGGCAGATACGCAGTATTTT.

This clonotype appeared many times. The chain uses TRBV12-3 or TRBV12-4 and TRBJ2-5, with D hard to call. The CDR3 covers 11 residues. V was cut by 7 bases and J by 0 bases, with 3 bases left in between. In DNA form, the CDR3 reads TGTGCCAGCACCTACCAAGAGACCCAGTACTTC. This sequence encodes CASTYQETQYF.

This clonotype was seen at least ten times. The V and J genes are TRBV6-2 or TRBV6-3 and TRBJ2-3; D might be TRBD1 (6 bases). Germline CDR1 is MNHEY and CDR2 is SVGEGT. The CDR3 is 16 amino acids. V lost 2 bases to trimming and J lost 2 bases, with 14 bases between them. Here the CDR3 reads CASSYGQLLSTDTQYF. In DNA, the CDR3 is TGTGCCAGCAGTTACGGACAGCTGCTCTCCACAGATACGCAGTATTTT.

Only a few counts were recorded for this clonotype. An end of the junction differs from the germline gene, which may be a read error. The CDR3 here is CASSYRSETAEQSF. CDR3 nucleotide sequence: TGTGCCAGCAGTTACAGGAGCGAGACGGCCGAGCAGTCCTTC. This chain links TRBV6-6 with TRBJ2-7; D is unresolved. The CDR3 is made up of 14 amino acids. CDR1 and CDR2 from the germline V gene are MNHNY and SVGAGI (reference sequence).

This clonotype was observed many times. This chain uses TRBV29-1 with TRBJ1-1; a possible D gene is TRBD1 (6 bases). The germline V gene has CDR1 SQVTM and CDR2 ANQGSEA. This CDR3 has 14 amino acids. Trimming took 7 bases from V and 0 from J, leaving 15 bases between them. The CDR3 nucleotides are TGCAGCGCAGAGGGGGGCAGCTTGAACACTGAAGCTTTCTTT. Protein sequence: CSAEGGSLNTEAFF.

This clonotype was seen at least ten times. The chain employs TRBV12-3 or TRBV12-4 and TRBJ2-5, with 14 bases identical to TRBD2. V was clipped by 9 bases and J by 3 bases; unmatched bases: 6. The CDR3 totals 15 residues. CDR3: CASRTSGGSKETQYF. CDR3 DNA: TGTGCCAGTCGGACTAGCGGGGGGTCCAAAGAGACCCAGTACTTC.

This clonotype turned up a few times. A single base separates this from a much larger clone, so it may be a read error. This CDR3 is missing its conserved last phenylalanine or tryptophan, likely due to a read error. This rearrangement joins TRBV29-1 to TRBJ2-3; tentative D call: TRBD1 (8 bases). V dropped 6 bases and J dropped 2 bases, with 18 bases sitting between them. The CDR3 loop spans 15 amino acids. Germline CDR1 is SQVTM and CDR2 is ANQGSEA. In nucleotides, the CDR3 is TGCAGCGTGGTACAGGGGGGGCCTCTCACAGATACGCAGTATCTT. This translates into CSVVQGGPLTDTQYL.

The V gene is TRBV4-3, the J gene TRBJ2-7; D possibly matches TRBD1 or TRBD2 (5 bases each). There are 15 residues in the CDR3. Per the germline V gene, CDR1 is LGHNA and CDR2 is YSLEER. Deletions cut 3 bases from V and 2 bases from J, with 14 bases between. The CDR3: CASSQGVASPYEQYF. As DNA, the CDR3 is TGCGCCAGCAGCCAGGGGGTAGCTTCTCCCTACGAGCAGTACTTC.

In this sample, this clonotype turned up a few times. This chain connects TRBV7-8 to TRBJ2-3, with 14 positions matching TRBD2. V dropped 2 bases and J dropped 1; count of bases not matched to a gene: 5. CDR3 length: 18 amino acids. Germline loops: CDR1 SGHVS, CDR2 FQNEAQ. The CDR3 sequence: CASSLTRGLAGGTDTQYF. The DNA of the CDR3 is TGTGCCAGCAGCTTAACCCGGGGACTAGCGGGGGGCACAGATACGCAGTATTTT. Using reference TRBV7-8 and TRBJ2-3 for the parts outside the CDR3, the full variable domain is GAGVSQSPRYKVAKRGQDVALRCDPISGHVSLFWYQQALGQGPEFLTYFQNEAQLDKSGLPSDRFFAERPEGSVSTLKIQRTQQEDSAVYLCASSLTRGLAGGTDTQYFGPGTRLTVL.

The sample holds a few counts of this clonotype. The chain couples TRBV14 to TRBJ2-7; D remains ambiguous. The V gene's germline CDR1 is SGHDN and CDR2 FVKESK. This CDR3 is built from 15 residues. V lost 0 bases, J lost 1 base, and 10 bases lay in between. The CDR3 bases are TGTGCCAGCAGCCAAGATGTCGGCCGATCCTACGAGCAGTACTTC. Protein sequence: CASSQDVGRSYEQYF.

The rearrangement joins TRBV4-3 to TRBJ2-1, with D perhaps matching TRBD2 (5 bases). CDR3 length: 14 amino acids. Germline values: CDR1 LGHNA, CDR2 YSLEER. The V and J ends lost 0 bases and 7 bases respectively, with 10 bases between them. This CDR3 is CASSQDRGLNEQFF. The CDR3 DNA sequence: TGCGCCAGCAGCCAAGATCGAGGGCTGAATGAGCAGTTCTTC.

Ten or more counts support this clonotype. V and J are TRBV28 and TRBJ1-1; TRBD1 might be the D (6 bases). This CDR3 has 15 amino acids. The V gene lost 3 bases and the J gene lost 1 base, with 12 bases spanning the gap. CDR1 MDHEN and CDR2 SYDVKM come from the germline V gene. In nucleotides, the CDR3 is TGTGCCAGCAGTTTCGGGGGGCCCCCGAACACTGAAGCTTTCTTT. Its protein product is CASSFGGPPNTEAFF.

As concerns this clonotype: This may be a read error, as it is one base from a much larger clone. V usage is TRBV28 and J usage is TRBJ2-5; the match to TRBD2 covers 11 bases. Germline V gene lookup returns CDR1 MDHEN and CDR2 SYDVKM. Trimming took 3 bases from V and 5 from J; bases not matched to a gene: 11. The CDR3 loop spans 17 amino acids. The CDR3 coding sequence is TGTGCCAGCAGTTTTGCTCGCGAAGGACTAGCGGGTGAGACCCAGTACTTC. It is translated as CASSFAREGLAGETQYF.

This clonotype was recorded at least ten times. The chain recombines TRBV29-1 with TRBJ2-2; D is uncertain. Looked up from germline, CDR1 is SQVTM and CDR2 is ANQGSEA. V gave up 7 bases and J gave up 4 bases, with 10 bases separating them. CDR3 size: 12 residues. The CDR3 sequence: CSAVEGTGELFF. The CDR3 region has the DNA TGCAGCGCTGTGGAAGGCACCGGGGAGCTGTTTTTT.